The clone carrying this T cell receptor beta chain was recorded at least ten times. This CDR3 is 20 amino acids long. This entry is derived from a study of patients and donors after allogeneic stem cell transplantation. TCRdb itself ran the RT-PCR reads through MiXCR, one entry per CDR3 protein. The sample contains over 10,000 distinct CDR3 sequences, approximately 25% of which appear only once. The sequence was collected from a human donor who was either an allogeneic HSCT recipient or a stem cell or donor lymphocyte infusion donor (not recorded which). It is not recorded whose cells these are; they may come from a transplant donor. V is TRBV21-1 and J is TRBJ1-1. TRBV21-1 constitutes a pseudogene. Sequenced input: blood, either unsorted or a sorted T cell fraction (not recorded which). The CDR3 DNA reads TGTGCCAGCAGCAAAGAGGGGGGACTATTATTCAGGGAACGGAACACTGAAGCTTTCTTT. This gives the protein CASSKEGGLLFRERNTEAFF.